Sequencing of this T cell receptor (beta chain) was carried out in a study of metastatic and nonmetastatic thyroid tumors. About the study: Blood and tumor or nodule tissue repertoires from malignant and benign thyroid patients were compared.

CDR1 and CDR2 (germline): SEHNR, FQNEAQ (reference sequence). V lost 0 bases, J lost 3 bases, and 6 bases lay in between. The CDR3 runs to 14 residues. Not a single patient had been given any form of treatment at any point before undergoing thyroid surgery. In its sample, this clone was seen many times. Its antigen is currently unknown. Whole-study findings and limits: In blood and tumor, TCR beta diversity was reportedly significantly higher in malignant thyroid tumors than in benign nodules.

Authors' processing steps: For papillary thyroid cancer, a distant-metastasis classifier was constructed from CDR3 differences observed across clinicopathological groups. TCRdb re-called the PCR reads via MiXCR. TCRdb, not the authors, supplied the V and J calls. The sample lists tens of thousands of clones, 15% seen once, with approximately 3.3% in the top ten. The specimen sequenced was blood. This chain joins TRBV7-9 and TRBJ1-3, with D possibly being TRBD1 (6 bases). The sequence was obtained from a female donor with papillary thyroid cancer or a benign thyroid nodule (not recorded which). Some clones in this sample may be carry-over from other donors' samples. The CDR3 region has the DNA TGTGCCAGCAGCTTAGCAGGGGGTGGAAACACCATATATTTT. Protein product: CASSLAGGGNTIYF.